This T cell receptor (beta chain) originates from a study of T cells in Graves' hyperthyroidism and ophthalmopathy. Background on the study: Peripheral blood draws took place at initial diagnosis, ahead of any treatment.

RNA transcripts yielded amplified TCR beta CDR3 regions. HTBI primers were the set used in a first-round RT-PCR of the TCR CDR3. One entry per CDR3 protein results from TCRdb running MiXCR on the multiplex PCR reads. Among about 480,000 distinct CDR3 sequences listed, about an eighth were seen once. CDR1 and CDR2 (germline): SGDLS, YYNGEE. This CDR3 is 15 amino acids long. Remarks on this clonotype: What it binds is not known. The junction and the germline gene differ at one end; a read error may be behind it.

Together with thyroid ultrasound, orbital computed tomography, serum thyroxine and TRAb, clinical symptoms were used for diagnoses. Study results and caveats: In simple terms, a model built on 13 V-J features told ophthalmopathy apart from stable hyperthyroidism. Most clonotypes expanded in the thyroid (above 0.001) were also present in blood.

The chain links TRBV9 to TRBJ2-3; unclear D gene. Sequenced material: blood. This receptor was taken from a woman aged 18-30 years with Graves' hyperthyroidism. The CDR3 is CASSVASHQRDTHYF. DNA of the CDR3: TGTGCCAGCAGCGTGGCCTCCCACCAAAGGGATACGCACTATTTT.